The rows below give T cell receptor beta chains drawn from one sample of a study of Ad26.COV2.S vaccination and SARS-CoV-2 variants. The method was immunoSEQ multiplex PCR; TCRdb's version includes in-frame clones alone and lacks a portion of them. The data show some 250,000 clones, with 85% to 90% seen just once and about 11% held by the top ten. The source was peripheral blood, collected in a trial of Ad26.COV2.S vaccine versus placebo. These receptors were obtained from a person between 18 and 65 years old who received the Ad26.COV2.S COVID-19 vaccine or a placebo. Both conserved end residues are part of each CDR3. The D gene is left open where the match is weak. Clone size is given for some rows only: seen once, a few or many times, or a class if the clone is expanded.

TRBV28,NA,NA,TRBJ1-5,CASSLVEDSRSQPQHF,TGTGCCAGCAGTTTAGTAGAGGACAGTCGTAGTCAGCCCCAGCATTTT
TRBV29-1,NA,NA,TRBJ2-7,CSAIGADSYEQYF,TGCAGCGCCATTGGGGCAGACTCCTACGAGCAGTACTTC
TRBV30,NA,NA,TRBJ1-6,CAWSVLGDPLHF,TGTGCCTGGAGTGTACTAGGAGACCCCCTCCACTTT
TRBV28,NA,NA,TRBJ2-5,CASPPRQGNLPGGTQYF,TGTGCCAGCCCCCCACGACAGGGGAACCTACCGGGGGGGACCCAGTACTTC
TRBV7-6,NA,NA,TRBJ1-1,CASSSFQGATEAFF,TGTGCCAGCAGCTCGTTTCAGGGAGCCACTGAAGCTTTCTTT
TRBV5-1,NA,TRBD1,TRBJ1-1,CASSGGDRNTEAFF,TGCGCCAGCAGCGGTGGGGACAGAAACACTGAAGCTTTCTTT
TRBV9,NA,NA,TRBJ1-1,CASSAQGGWTEAFF,TGTGCCAGCAGCGCACAGGGTGGGTGGACTGAAGCTTTCTTT
TRBV24-1,NA,NA,TRBJ1-2,CATSDSTFNYGYTF,TGTGCCACCAGTGATTCGACCTTTAACTATGGCTACACCTTC
TRBV11-2,NA,NA,TRBJ2-1,CASSLAPDREQFF,TGTGCCAGCAGCTTAGCTCCCGACAGGGAGCAGTTCTTC
TRBV28,NA,TRBD1,TRBJ1-3,CASSLGWTGTYSGNTIYF,TGTGCCAGCAGTTTGGGTTGGACAGGGACTTACTCTGGAAACACCATATATTTT
TRBV20-1,NA,TRBD2,TRBJ2-7,CSAPRGGEQYF,TGCAGTGCCCCCCGGGGGGGAGAGCAGTACTTC
TRBV2,NA,TRBD1,TRBJ2-7,CASRQGGEQYF,TGTGCCAGTCGACAGGGGGGCGAGCAGTACTTC
TRBV4-3,NA,NA,TRBJ1-1,CASSQDGRLEAFF,TGCGCCAGCAGCCAGGACGGACGGCTGGAGGCTTTCTTT
TRBV19,NA,NA,TRBJ1-6,CASSVRDSGSPLHF,TGTGCCAGTAGTGTCAGGGATTCGGGATCACCCCTCCACTTT
TRBV3-1/TRBV3-2,NA,NA,TRBJ2-4,CASSQTTGSKIEYF,TGTGCCAGCAGCCAAACTACTGGGTCCAAGATAGAGTACTTC
TRBV5-1,NA,NA,TRBJ1-2,CASSLGLRGDLGDGYTF,TGCGCCAGCAGCTTGGGTTTGAGGGGGGACCTTGGTGATGGCTACACCTTC
TRBV19,NA,TRBD1,TRBJ1-2,CASTGTGEYDYGYTF,TGTGCCAGCACCGGGACAGGGGAATACGACTATGGCTACACCTTC
TRBV6-1,NA,TRBD2,TRBJ2-1,CASSAAGGGSYNEQFF,TGTGCCAGCAGTGCAGCGGGAGGGGGGTCCTACAATGAGCAGTTCTTC
TRBV10-3,once,NA,TRBJ2-7,CAITPTGTYEQYF,TGTGCCATCACCCCGACAGGTACCTACGAGCAGTACTTC
TRBV4-1,NA,TRBD2,TRBJ2-7,CASSQDGTSGSREQYF,TGCGCCAGCAGCCAAGACGGTACTAGCGGGAGTCGAGAGCAGTACTTC
TRBV28,NA,TRBD1,TRBJ2-2,CASRPLQGAGGELFF,TGTGCCAGCAGACCTCTCCAGGGGGCGGGCGGGGAGCTGTTTTTT
TRBV28,NA,NA,TRBJ2-5,CASSLTFPGTQYF,TGTGCCAGCAGTTTAACCTTCCCGGGGACCCAGTACTTC
TRBV18,few,NA,TRBJ1-1,CASSPTLGERKTEAFF,TGTGCCAGCTCCCCCACGTTGGGGGAAAGGAAGACTGAAGCTTTCTTT
TRBV28,NA,TRBD1,TRBJ2-5,CASSRQGFEETQYF,TGTGCCAGCAGTCGACAGGGCTTCGAAGAGACCCAGTACTTC
TRBV5-1,NA,NA,TRBJ1-6,CASSSDRPNSPLHF,TGCGCCAGCAGCTCCGACAGGCCAAATTCACCCCTCCACTTT
TRBV4-1,NA,TRBD1,TRBJ1-3,CASSQEGTAGNTIYF,TGCGCCAGCAGCCAAGAGGGGACAGCTGGAAACACCATATATTTT